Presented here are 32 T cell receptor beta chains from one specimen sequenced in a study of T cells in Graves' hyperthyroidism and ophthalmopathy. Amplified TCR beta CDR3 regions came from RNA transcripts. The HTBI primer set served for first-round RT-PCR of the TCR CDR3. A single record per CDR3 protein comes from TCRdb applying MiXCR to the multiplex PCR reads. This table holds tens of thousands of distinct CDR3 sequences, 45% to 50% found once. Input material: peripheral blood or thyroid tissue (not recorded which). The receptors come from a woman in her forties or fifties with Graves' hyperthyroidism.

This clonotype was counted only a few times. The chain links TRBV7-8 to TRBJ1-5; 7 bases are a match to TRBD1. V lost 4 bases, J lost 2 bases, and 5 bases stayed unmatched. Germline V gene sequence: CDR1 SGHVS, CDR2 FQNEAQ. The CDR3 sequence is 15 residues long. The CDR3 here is CASSSRQGGNQPQHF. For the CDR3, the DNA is TGTGCCAGCAGCTCACGACAGGGTGGCAATCAGCCCCAGCATTTT.

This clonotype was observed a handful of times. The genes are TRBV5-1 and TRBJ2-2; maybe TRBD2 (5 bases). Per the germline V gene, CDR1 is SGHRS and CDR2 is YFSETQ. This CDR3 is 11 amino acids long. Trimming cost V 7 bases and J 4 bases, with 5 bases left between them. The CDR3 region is CASGSTGELFF. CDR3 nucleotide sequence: TGCGCCAGCGGGAGCACCGGGGAGCTGTTTTTT.

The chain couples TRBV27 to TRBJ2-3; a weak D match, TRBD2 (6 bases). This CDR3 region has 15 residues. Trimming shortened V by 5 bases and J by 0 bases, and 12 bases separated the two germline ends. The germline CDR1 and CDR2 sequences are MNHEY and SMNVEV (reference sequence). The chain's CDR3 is CASSALAESTDTQYF. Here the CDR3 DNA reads TGTGCCAGCAGTGCTTTAGCGGAAAGCACAGATACGCAGTATTTT.

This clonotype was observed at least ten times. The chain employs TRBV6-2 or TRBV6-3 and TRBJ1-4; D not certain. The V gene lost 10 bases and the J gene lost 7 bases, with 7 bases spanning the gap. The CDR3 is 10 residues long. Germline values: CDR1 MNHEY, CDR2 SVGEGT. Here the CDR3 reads CATNGEKLFF. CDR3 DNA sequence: TGTGCCACCAATGGTGAAAAACTGTTTTTT.

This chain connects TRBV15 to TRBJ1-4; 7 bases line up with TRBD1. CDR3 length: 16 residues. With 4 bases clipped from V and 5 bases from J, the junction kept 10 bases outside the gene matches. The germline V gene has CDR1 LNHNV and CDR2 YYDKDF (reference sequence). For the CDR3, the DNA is TGTGCCACCAGCAACCAGCGGAGGGGGCGAAATGAAAAACTGTTTTTT. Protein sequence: CATSNQRRGRNEKLFF.

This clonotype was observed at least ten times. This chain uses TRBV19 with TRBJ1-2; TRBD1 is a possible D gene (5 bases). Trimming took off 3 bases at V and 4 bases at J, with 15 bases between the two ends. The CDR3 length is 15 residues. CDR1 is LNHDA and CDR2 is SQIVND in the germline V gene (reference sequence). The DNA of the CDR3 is TGTGCCAGTAGTATCGCCGGGACCCAGGTCTATGGCTACACCTTC. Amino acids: CASSIAGTQVYGYTF.

In DNA form, the CDR3 reads TGTGCCAGCAGTGAGGGGGACAGCCTTGGCTATGGCTACACCTTC. Amino acids: CASSEGDSLGYGYTF. The rearrangement joins TRBV2 to TRBJ1-2, with TRBD1 matching 7 bases. Germline loops: CDR1 SNHLY, CDR2 FYNNEI. The CDR3 is 15 residues long. J gave up 4 bases and V 3 bases, and 8 bases lay outside the gene matches.

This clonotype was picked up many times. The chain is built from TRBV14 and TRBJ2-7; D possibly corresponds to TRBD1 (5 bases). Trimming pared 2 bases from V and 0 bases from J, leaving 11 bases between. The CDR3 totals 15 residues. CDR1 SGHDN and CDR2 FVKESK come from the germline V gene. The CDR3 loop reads CASSQLGESSYEQYF. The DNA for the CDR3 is TGTGCCAGCAGCCAACTAGGGGAAAGCTCCTACGAGCAGTACTTC.

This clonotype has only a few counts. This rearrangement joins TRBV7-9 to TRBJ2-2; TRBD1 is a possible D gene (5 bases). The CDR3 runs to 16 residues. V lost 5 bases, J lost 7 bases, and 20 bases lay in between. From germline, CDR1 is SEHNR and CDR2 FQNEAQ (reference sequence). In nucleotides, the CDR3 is TGTGCCAGCAGCCCCACAGGCCGCACCTGGGGCGGGGAGCTGTTTTTT. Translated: CASSPTGRTWGGELFF. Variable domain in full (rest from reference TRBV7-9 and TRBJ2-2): DTGVSQNPRHKITKRGQNVTFRCDPISEHNRLYWYRQTLGQGPEFLTYFQNEAQLEKSRLLSDRFSAERPKGSFSTLEIQRTEQGDSAMYLCASSPTGRTWGGELFFGEGSRLTVL.

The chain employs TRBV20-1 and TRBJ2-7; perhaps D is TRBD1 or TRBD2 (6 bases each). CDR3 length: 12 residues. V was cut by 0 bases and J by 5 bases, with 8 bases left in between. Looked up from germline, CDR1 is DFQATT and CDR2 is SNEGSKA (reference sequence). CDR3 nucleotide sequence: TGCAGTGCTAGAGAGGGGGGCCACGAGCAGTACTTC. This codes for CSAREGGHEQYF.

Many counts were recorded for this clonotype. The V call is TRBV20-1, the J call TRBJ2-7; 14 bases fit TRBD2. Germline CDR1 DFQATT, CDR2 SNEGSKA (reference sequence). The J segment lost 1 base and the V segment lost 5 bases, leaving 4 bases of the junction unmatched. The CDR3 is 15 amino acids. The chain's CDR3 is CSASRTSGRSYEQYF. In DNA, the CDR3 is TGCAGTGCTTCCAGGACTAGCGGGAGGTCCTACGAGCAGTACTTC.

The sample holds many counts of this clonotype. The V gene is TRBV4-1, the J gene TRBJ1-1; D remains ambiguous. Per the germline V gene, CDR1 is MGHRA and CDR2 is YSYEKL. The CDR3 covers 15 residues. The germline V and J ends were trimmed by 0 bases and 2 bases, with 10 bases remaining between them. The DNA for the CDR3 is TGCGCCAGCAGCCAAGATAGTCGGGGAAACACTGAAGCTTTCTTT. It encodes CASSQDSRGNTEAFF.

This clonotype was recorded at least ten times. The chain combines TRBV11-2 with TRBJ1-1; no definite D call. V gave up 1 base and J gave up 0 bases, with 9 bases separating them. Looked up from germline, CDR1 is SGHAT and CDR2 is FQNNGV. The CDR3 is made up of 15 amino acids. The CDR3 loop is CASSLVARLNTEAFF. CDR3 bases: TGTGCCAGCAGCTTAGTGGCCCGATTGAACACTGAAGCTTTCTTT.

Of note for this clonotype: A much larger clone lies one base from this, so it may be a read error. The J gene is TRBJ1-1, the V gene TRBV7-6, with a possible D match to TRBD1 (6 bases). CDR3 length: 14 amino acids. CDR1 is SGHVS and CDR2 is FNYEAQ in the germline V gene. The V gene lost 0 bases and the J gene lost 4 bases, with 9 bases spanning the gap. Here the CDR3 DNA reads TGTGCCAGCAGCTTAGCCGGGGGGGCCACTGAAGCTTTCTTT. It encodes CASSLAGGATEAFF.

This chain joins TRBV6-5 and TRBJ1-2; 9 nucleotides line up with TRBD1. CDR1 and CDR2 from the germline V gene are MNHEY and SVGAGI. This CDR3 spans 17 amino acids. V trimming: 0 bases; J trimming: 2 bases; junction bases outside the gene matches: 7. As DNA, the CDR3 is TGTGCCAGCAGTTACTCCCCGGGACAGGGCGGGAACTATGGCTACACCTTC. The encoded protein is CASSYSPGQGGNYGYTF.

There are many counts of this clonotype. The CDR3 DNA is TGTGCCTGGAGCCCGACAGGGGGGGTTCAGCCCCAGCATTTT. It is translated as CAWSPTGGVQPQHF. This sequence joins TRBV30 and TRBJ1-5; TRBD1 aligns across 9 bases. The ends lost 3 bases at V and 6 bases at J; junction bases unmatched: 6. The CDR3 loop spans 14 amino acids. The V gene's germline CDR1 is GTSNPN and CDR2 SVGIG (reference sequence).

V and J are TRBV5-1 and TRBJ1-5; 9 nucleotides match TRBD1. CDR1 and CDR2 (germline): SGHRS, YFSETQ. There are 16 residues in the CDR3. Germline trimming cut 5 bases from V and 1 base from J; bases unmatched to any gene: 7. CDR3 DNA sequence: TGCGCCAGCAGGGAGCCGGGACAGGGAAGCAATCAGCCCCAGCATTTT. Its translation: CASREPGQGSNQPQHF.

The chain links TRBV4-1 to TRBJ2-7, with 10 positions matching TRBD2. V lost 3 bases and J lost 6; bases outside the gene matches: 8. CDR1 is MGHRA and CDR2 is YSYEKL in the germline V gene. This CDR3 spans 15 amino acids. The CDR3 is CASSQGVAGGVEQYF. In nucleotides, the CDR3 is TGCGCCAGCAGCCAGGGTGTAGCGGGAGGTGTCGAGCAGTACTTC.

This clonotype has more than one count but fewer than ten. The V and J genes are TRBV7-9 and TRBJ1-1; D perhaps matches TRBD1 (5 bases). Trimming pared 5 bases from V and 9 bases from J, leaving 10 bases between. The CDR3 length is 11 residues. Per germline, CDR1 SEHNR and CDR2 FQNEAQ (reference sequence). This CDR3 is CASSHGGKAFF. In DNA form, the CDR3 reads TGTGCCAGCAGCCATGGGGGAAAAGCTTTCTTT.

CDR3 loop: CSASTQVDQPQHF. CDR3 bases: TGCAGTGCTAGTACGCAGGTAGATCAGCCCCAGCATTTT. The rearrangement links TRBV20-1 to TRBJ1-5, with unresolved D. The germline V gene has CDR1 DFQATT and CDR2 SNEGSKA (reference sequence). The CDR3 length is 13 residues. V gave up 3 bases and J gave up 5 bases, with 11 bases separating them.

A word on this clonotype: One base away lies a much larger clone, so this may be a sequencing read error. CDR3 residues: CAGTYRGQPQHF. The CDR3 DNA follows: TGTGCCGGCACCTACAGGGGACAGCCCCAGCATTTT. This chain uses TRBV28 with TRBJ1-5; 7 nucleotides match TRBD1. V trimming: 11 bases; J trimming: 7 bases; junction bases outside the gene matches: 8. The germline V gene encodes CDR1 MDHEN and CDR2 SYDVKM. This CDR3 spans 12 amino acids.

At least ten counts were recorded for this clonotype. The CDR3 loop reads CASSLPGYGYTF. CDR3 DNA sequence: TGTGCCAGCAGCTTACCAGGGTATGGCTACACCTTC. J is TRBJ1-2 and V is TRBV5-4; weak D call: TRBD1 (5 bases). Germline assignment: CDR1 SGHNT and CDR2 YYREEE (reference sequence). With 2 bases removed from V and 5 bases from J, the gap between germline ends came to 7 bases. The CDR3 has 12 residues.

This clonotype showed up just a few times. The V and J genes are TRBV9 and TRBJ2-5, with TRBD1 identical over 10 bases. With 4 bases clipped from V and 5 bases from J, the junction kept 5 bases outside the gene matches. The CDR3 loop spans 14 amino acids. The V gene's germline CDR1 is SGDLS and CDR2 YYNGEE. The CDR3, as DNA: TGTGCCAGCAGCCCCGGGACAGGGGAGGAGACCCAGTACTTC. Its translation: CASSPGTGEETQYF.

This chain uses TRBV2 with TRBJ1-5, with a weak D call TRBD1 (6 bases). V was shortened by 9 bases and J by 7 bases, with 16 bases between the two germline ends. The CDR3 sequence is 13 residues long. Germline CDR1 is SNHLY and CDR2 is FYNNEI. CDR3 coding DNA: TGTGCCAGTGAAGGGGGGTCGAACCAGCCCCAGCATTTT. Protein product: CASEGGSNQPQHF.

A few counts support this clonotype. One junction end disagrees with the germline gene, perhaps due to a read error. The CDR3 spells CASRGGGGLGANVLTF. In nucleotides, the CDR3 is TGCGCCAGCAGGGGGGGGGGGGGGCTTGGGGCCAACGTCCTGACTTTC. The rearrangement uses TRBV7-3 and TRBJ2-6, with D perhaps assigned TRBD1 or TRBD2 (7 bases each). The CDR3 extends over 16 amino acids. Germline V gene sequence: CDR1 SGHTA, CDR2 FQGTGA.

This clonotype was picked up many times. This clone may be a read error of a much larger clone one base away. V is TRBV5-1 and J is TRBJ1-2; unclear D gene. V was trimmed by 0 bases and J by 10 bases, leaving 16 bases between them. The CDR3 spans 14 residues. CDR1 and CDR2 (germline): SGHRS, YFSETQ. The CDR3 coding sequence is TGCGCCAGCAGCTTGGCCTACGACACTGGTGTCTACACCTTC. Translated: CASSLAYDTGVYTF.

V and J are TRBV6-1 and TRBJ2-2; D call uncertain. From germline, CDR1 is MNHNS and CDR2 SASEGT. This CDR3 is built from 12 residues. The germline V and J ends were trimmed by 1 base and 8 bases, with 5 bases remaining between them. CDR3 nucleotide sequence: TGTGCCAGCAGTGAAGTTGCAGGGGAGCTGTTTTTT. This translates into CASSEVAGELFF.

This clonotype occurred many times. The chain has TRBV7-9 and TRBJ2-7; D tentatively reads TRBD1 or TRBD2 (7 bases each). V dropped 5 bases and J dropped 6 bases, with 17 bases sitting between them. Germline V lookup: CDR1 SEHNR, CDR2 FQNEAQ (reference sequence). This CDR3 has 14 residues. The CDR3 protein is CASSPQGGSSEQYF. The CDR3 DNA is TGTGCCAGCAGCCCCCAGGGGGGGTCAAGCGAGCAGTACTTC.

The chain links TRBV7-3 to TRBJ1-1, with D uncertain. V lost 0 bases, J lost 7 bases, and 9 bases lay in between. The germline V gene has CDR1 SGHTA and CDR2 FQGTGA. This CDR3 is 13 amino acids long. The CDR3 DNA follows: TGTGCCAGCAGCTTAACCGGAACGGATGAAGCTTTCTTT. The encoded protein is CASSLTGTDEAFF.

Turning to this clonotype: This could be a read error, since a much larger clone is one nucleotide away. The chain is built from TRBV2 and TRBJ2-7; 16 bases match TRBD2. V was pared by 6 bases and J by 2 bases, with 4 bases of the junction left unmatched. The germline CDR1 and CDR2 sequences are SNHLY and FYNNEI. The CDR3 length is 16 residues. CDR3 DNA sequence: TGTGCCAGCAGCGCGGGACTAGCGGGAGGGCCCTACGAGCAGTACTTC. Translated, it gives CASSAGLAGGPYEQYF.

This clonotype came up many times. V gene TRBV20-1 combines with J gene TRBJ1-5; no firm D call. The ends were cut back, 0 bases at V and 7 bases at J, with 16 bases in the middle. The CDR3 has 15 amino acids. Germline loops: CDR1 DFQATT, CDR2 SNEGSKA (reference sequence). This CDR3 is CSARDLWTPGQPQHF. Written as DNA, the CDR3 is TGCAGTGCTAGAGATCTTTGGACCCCGGGCCAGCCCCAGCATTTT.

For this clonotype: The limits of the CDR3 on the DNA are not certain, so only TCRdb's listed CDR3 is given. CDR3 protein: CASSWTSYGYTFGSGGSNQPQHF. The chain links TRBV2 to TRBJ1-5. The CDR3 region is 23 residues in length, termini included. Germline CDR1 is SNHLY and CDR2 is FYNNEI.